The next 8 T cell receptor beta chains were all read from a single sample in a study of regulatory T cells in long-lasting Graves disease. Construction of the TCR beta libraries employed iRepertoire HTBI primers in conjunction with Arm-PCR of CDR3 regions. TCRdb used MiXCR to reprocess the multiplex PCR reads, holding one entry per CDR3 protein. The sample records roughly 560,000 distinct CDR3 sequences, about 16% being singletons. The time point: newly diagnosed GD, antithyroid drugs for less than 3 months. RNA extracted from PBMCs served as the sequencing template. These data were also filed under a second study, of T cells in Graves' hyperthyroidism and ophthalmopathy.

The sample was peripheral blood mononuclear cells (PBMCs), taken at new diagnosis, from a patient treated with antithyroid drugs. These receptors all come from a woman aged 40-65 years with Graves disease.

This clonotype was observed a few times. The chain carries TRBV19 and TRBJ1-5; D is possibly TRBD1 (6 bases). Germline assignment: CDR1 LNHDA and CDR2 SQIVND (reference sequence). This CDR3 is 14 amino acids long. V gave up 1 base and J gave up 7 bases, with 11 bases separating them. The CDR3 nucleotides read TGTGCCAGTAGTATAGGGGCAGGGGAACAGCCCCAGCATTTT. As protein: CASSIGAGEQPQHF. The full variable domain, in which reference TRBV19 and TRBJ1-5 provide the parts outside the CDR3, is DGGITQSPKYLFRKEGQNVTLSCEQNLNHDAMYWYRQDPGQGLRLIYYSQIVNDFQKGDIAEGYSVSREKKESFPLTVTSAQKNPTAFYLCASSIGAGEQPQHFGDGTRLSIL.

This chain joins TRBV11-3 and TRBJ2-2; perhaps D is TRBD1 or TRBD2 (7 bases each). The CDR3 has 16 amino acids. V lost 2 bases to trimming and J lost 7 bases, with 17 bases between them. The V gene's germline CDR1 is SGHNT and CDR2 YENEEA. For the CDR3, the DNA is TGTGCCAGCAGCTTATCAGGGGGGGGGCTGATCGGGGAGCTGTTTTTT. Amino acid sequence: CASSLSGGGLIGELFF.

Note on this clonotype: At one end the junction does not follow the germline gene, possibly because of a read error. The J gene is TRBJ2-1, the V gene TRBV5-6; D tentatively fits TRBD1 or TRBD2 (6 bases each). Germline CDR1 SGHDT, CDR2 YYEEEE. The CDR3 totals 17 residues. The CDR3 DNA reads TGTGCCAGCGGCTTGGTGCCGGGGGCGGTTGTCCACAATGAGCAGTTCTTC. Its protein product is CASGLVPGAVVHNEQFF.

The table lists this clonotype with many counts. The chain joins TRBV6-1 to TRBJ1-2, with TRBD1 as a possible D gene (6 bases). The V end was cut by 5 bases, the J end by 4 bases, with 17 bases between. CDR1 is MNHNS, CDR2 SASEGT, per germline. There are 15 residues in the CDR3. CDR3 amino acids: CASSPVGGGSYGYTF. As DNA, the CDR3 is TGTGCCAGCAGTCCCGTAGGAGGGGGAAGCTATGGCTACACCTTC.

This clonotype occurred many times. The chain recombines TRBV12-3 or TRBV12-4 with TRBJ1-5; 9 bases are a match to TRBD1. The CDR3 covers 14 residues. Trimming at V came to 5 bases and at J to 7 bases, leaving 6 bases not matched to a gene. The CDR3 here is CASSAQGAVQPQHF. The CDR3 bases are TGTGCCAGCAGTGCACAGGGGGCGGTCCAGCCCCAGCATTTT.

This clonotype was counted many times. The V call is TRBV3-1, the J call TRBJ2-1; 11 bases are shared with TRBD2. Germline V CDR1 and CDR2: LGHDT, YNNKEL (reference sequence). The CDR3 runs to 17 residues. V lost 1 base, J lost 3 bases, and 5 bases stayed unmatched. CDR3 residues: CASSQVVAGGYYNEQFF. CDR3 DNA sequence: TGTGCCAGCAGCCAAGTGGTAGCGGGGGGGTACTACAATGAGCAGTTCTTC.

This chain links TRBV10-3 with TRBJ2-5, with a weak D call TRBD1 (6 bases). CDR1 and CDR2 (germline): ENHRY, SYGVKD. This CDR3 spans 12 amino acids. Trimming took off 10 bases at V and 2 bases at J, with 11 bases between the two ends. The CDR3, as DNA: TGTGCCACCCGACAGGAGCAAGAGACCCAGTACTTC. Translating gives CATRQEQETQYF.

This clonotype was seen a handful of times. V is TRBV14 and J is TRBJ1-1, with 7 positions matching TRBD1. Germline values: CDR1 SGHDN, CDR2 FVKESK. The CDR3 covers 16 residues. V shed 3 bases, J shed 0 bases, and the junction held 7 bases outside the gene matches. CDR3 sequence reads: CASSHRDSFLNTEAFF. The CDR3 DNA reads TGTGCCAGCAGCCATCGGGACAGCTTTCTGAACACTGAAGCTTTCTTT.